These 30 T cell receptor beta chains came from one sample sequenced in a study of T cells after yellow fever vaccination. TCRdb itself ran the 5' RACE reads through MiXCR, one entry per CDR3 protein. The sample records hundreds of thousands of distinct CDR3 sequences, more than 3% being singletons. The material sequenced was PBMCs, taken on the day of the yellow fever booster vaccination. These TCRs come from a man aged 18 to 35 who received the YFV17D yellow fever vaccine.

The V and J genes are TRBV2 and TRBJ2-7; D gene uncertain. CDR3 length: 16 residues. CDR1 SNHLY and CDR2 FYNNEI come from the germline V gene. Trimming removed 2 bases from V and 0 bases from J, with 14 bases in between. CDR3 in DNA: TGTGCCAGCAGTGAAACTCCCTGGGCCATCTCCTACGAGCAGTACTTC. It specifies CASSETPWAISYEQYF.

This clonotype came up many times. This chain links TRBV12-3 or TRBV12-4 with TRBJ2-7; 7 nucleotides line up with TRBD2. The CDR3 runs to 13 residues. The ends lost 4 bases at V and 6 bases at J; junction bases unmatched: 6. CDR3: CASSSGGRAEQYV. The CDR3 DNA follows: TGTGCCAGCAGTTCAGGAGGGAGGGCCGAGCAGTACGTC.

This clonotype was picked up a small number of times. This chain links TRBV27 with TRBJ2-2, with a possible D match to TRBD2 (6 bases). Germline lookup yields CDR1 MNHEY and CDR2 SMNVEV (reference sequence). This CDR3 has 17 amino acids. The germline V and J ends were trimmed by 1 base and 2 bases, with 14 bases remaining between them. This chain's CDR3 is CASSLLMGGANTGELFF. The CDR3 DNA follows: TGTGCCAGCAGTTTATTGATGGGAGGAGCAAACACCGGGGAGCTGTTTTTT.

This clonotype has ten or more counts. The chain combines TRBV15 with TRBJ2-1; weak D call: TRBD2 (6 bases). V was trimmed by 0 bases and J by 5 bases, leaving 17 bases between them. CDR1 LNHNV and CDR2 YYDKDF come from the germline V gene (reference sequence). The CDR3 is made up of 17 amino acids. CDR3 region: CATSRDVGSGMHNEQFF. CDR3 DNA: TGTGCCACCAGCAGAGATGTCGGTAGCGGAATGCACAATGAGCAGTTCTTC.

This clonotype was observed many times. The CDR3 sequence is CASSSGVENEQYV. The CDR3 DNA follows: TGTGCCAGCAGCTCAGGGGTGGAGAACGAGCAGTACGTC. The chain uses TRBV5-4 and TRBJ2-7; possible D gene TRBD1, 6 bases. The germline V gene encodes CDR1 SGHNT and CDR2 YYREEE (reference sequence). Trimming left V 3 bases short and J 5 bases short, with 12 bases between. This CDR3 has 13 amino acids.

V usage is TRBV7-6 and J usage is TRBJ2-1; the match to TRBD2 covers 8 bases. Germline lookup yields CDR1 SGHVS and CDR2 FNYEAQ. The V gene end was trimmed by 1 base and the J gene end by 3 bases; junction bases not matched to a gene: 5. The CDR3 totals 16 residues. The CDR3 sequence: CASSLGAGGGYNEQFF. The CDR3 region has the DNA TGTGCCAGCAGCTTAGGCGCGGGGGGCGGCTACAATGAGCAGTTCTTC.

This clonotype was seen more than once but under ten times. The J gene is TRBJ1-1, the V gene TRBV27, with TRBD1 matching over 8 bases. V was clipped by 6 bases and J by 6 bases; unmatched bases: 6. The CDR3 contains 13 residues. Germline V gene data show CDR1 as MNHEY and CDR2 as SMNVEV (reference sequence). CDR3 sequence (DNA): TGTGCCAGCAGACTAATACAGGGGGCTGAAGCTTTCTTT. It codes for CASRLIQGAEAFF.

This clonotype was detected ten times or more. CDR3 in amino acids: CASSPPGQIASGANVLTF. CDR3 sequence (DNA): TGTGCCAGCTCACCACCAGGACAGATAGCCTCTGGGGCCAACGTCCTGACTTTC. The V and J genes are TRBV18 and TRBJ2-6, with D perhaps TRBD1 (6 bases). V shed 0 bases and J shed 0 bases, with 12 bases lying between them. The CDR3 runs 18 residues. Germline CDR1 KGHSH, CDR2 LQKENI.

The chain has TRBV7-6 and TRBJ1-4; D gene uncertain. The V end was cut by 4 bases, the J end by 11 bases, with 17 bases between. CDR1 is SGHVS and CDR2 is FNYEAQ in the germline V gene. The CDR3 contains 14 residues. The CDR3 nucleotides read TGTGCCAGCAGCTCCGGGCAGGCCTCGCGGAAACTGTTTTTT. Translated, it gives CASSSGQASRKLFF.

This clonotype turned up a few times. The chain recombines TRBV30 with TRBJ1-6; the D is unclear. Germline lookup yields CDR1 GTSNPN and CDR2 SVGIG (reference sequence). V was shortened by 4 bases and J by 0 bases, with 10 bases between the two germline ends. The CDR3 totals 15 residues. CDR3 DNA sequence: TGTGCCTGGAAGATCGGGAGCTCCTATAATTCACCCCTCCACTTT. Protein sequence: CAWKIGSSYNSPLHF.

This clonotype was counted ten times or more. The chain is built from TRBV5-1 and TRBJ2-4; 15 positions match TRBD2. The CDR3 runs to 18 residues. V lost 5 bases, J lost 6 bases, and 12 bases stayed unmatched. The germline CDR1 and CDR2 sequences are SGHRS and YFSETQ. CDR3 sequence reads: CASSLPGTSGGYGNIQYF. CDR3 in DNA: TGCGCCAGCAGTTTGCCCGGGACTAGCGGGGGGTATGGAAACATTCAGTACTTC.

This clonotype was recorded many times. The rearrangement joins TRBV5-1 to TRBJ1-1, with 8 nucleotides matching TRBD1. This CDR3 has 15 amino acids. Per germline, CDR1 SGHRS and CDR2 YFSETQ. The junction had 7 bases not matched to a gene; V was cut back by 0 bases and J by 6 bases. CDR3 amino acids: CASSLVAGGRPEAFF. For the CDR3, the DNA is TGCGCCAGCAGCTTGGTGGCAGGGGGCCGGCCTGAAGCTTTCTTT.

The sample holds many counts of this clonotype. The chain has TRBV10-2 and TRBJ2-3; D is undetermined. Per germline, CDR1 WSHSY and CDR2 SAAADI. The V end was cut by 4 bases, the J end by 4 bases, with 6 bases between. The length of the CDR3 is 12 residues. The CDR3, as DNA: TGCGCCAGCAGTGTCCGGGCAGATACGCAGTATTTT. It translates to CASSVRADTQYF.

This clonotype was seen repeatedly, ten times or more. J is TRBJ2-5 and V is TRBV11-3; D is perhaps TRBD1 (6 bases). The CDR3 is 15 residues long. Germline V CDR1 and CDR2: SGHNT, YENEEA. The V gene lost 1 base and the J gene lost 2 bases, with 11 bases spanning the gap. The CDR3 nucleotides are TGTGCCAGCAGCTTAGGCAGGGGTCGGCAAGAGACCCAGTACTTC. Translated, it gives CASSLGRGRQETQYF.

This clonotype was seen at least ten times. The J gene is TRBJ2-5, the V gene TRBV20-1; D is unclear. CDR3 length: 14 residues. Germline values: CDR1 DFQATT, CDR2 SNEGSKA (reference sequence). V lost 1 base and J 0 bases, leaving 9 bases between the germline ends. The CDR3 DNA follows: TGCAGTGCTAGAGGGGTCCGGTACCAAGAGACCCAGTACTTC. Its translation is CSARGVRYQETQYF.

This clonotype was found many times. V is TRBV4-1 and J is TRBJ2-4, with TRBD2 matching 16 bases. This CDR3 region has 19 residues. The V gene end was trimmed by 6 bases and the J gene end by 2 bases; junction bases not matched to a gene: 10. The germline CDR1 and CDR2 sequences are MGHRA and YSYEKL. CDR3 region: CASSPGTSGGALTKNIQYF. The CDR3 DNA follows: TGCGCCAGCAGTCCCGGGACTAGCGGGGGGGCTTTGACCAAAAACATTCAGTACTTC.

This clonotype was counted between two and nine times. The chain recombines TRBV18 with TRBJ2-3; D ambiguous. The CDR3 runs 16 residues. With 4 bases removed from V and 0 bases from J, the gap between germline ends came to 14 bases. Germline assignment: CDR1 KGHSH and CDR2 LQKENI. As DNA, the CDR3 is TGTGCCAGCTCACGGGTCGGGCAGACTAGCACAGATACGCAGTATTTT. This translates into CASSRVGQTSTDTQYF.

The sample holds many counts of this clonotype. V and J are TRBV7-9 and TRBJ2-1; 7 positions agree with TRBD1. This CDR3 contains 16 residues. V dropped 5 bases and J dropped 0; count of bases not matched to a gene: 7. Germline CDR1 is SEHNR and CDR2 is FQNEAQ (reference sequence). CDR3 amino acids: CASSTNRDSSYNEQFF. In DNA form, the CDR3 reads TGTGCCAGCAGCACAAACCGGGACAGCTCCTACAATGAGCAGTTCTTC.

This clonotype was observed a single time. The chain couples TRBV7-2 to TRBJ2-5; 7 positions match TRBD2. J lost 0 bases, V lost 3 bases, and 13 bases had no gene match. Looked up from germline, CDR1 is SGHTA and CDR2 is FQGNSA. The CDR3 is 18 residues long. The chain's CDR3 is CASSFRQRGVPYQETQYF. In nucleotides, the CDR3 is TGTGCCAGCAGCTTTAGGCAGCGGGGCGTCCCGTACCAAGAGACCCAGTACTTC.

The chain couples TRBV20-1 to TRBJ2-7; TRBD1 aligns across 8 bases. Germline CDR1 is DFQATT and CDR2 is SNEGSKA (reference sequence). The CDR3 extends over 12 amino acids. V was pared by 4 bases and J by 4 bases, with 3 bases of the junction left unmatched. CDR3 loop: CSAITGGYEQYF. CDR3 DNA: TGCAGTGCTATTACAGGGGGTTACGAGCAGTACTTC.

This clonotype showed up just a few times. The rearrangement links TRBV6-5 to TRBJ1-1; D remains ambiguous. Germline CDR1 is MNHEY and CDR2 is SVGAGI. The germline V and J ends were trimmed by 0 bases and 0 bases, with 26 bases remaining between them. CDR3 length: 21 residues. This CDR3 reads CASSYSSKWSRQIVMNTEAFF. CDR3 nucleotides: TGTGCCAGCAGTTACTCGAGTAAATGGAGTCGGCAGATCGTCATGAACACTGAAGCTTTCTTT.

The sample holds many counts of this clonotype. This rearrangement joins TRBV23-1 to TRBJ2-5; D is undetermined. TRBV23-1 is flagged as an ORF with uncertain function. This CDR3 is 16 amino acids long. Trimming cost V 2 bases and J 2 bases, with 15 bases left between them. This chain's CDR3 is CASSQPPKGIQETQYF. CDR3 DNA: TGCGCCAGCAGTCAACCACCTAAAGGGATACAAGAGACCCAGTACTTC.

This clonotype was counted at least ten times. V is TRBV4-1 and J is TRBJ2-7, with 7 bases identical to TRBD1. This CDR3 has 17 amino acids. Germline V gene sequence: CDR1 MGHRA, CDR2 YSYEKL. V lost 0 bases and J lost 6; bases outside the gene matches: 14. CDR3 in amino acids: CASSQDWAGTALSEQYF. CDR3 sequence (DNA): TGCGCCAGCAGCCAAGATTGGGCAGGGACAGCCCTTTCCGAGCAGTACTTC.

This clonotype came up many times. This rearrangement joins TRBV7-8 to TRBJ1-2, with TRBD1 as a possible D gene (5 bases). The CDR3 is 13 residues long. The V and J ends lost 1 base and 4 bases respectively, with 7 bases between them. The germline CDR1 and CDR2 sequences are SGHVS and FQNEAQ. The CDR3 DNA reads TGTGCCAGCAGCTTAGGGGGCTCCTATGGCTACACCTTC. This sequence encodes CASSLGGSYGYTF.

This clonotype has ten or more counts. The chain is built from TRBV5-1 and TRBJ2-3; 8 bases match TRBD1. V lost 3 bases to trimming and J lost 0 bases; unmatched junction nucleotides: 0. CDR1 is SGHRS, CDR2 YFSETQ, per germline. The CDR3 totals 14 residues. Here the CDR3 reads CASSWDRSTDTQYF. CDR3 coding DNA: TGCGCCAGCAGCTGGGACAGGAGCACAGATACGCAGTATTTT. The full variable domain, its missing parts supplied by reference TRBV5-1 and TRBJ2-3, is KAGVTQTPRYLIKTRGQQVTLSCSPISGHRSVSWYQQTPGQGLQFLFEYFSETQRNKGNFPGRFSGRQFSNSRSEMNVSTLELGDSALYLCASSWDRSTDTQYFGPGTRLTVL.

V is TRBV7-9 and J is TRBJ1-3; the match to TRBD1 covers 8 bases. The CDR3 has 16 amino acids. Germline V gene lookup returns CDR1 SEHNR and CDR2 FQNEAQ (reference sequence). Trimming at V came to 4 bases and at J to 1 base, leaving 6 bases not matched to a gene. In DNA form, the CDR3 reads TGTGCCAGCAGCTCGGACAGGGAGCTATCTGGAAACACCATATATTTT. This translates into CASSSDRELSGNTIYF.

This clonotype was recorded at least ten times. The chain is built from TRBV6-5 and TRBJ2-2, with 13 bases lining up with TRBD2. Germline V gene lookup returns CDR1 MNHEY and CDR2 SVGAGI. The CDR3 covers 15 residues. V shed 6 bases, J shed 6 bases, and the junction held 4 bases outside the gene matches. The CDR3 sequence: CASRPLAGGPGELFF. The CDR3 DNA reads TGTGCCAGCAGGCCACTAGCGGGGGGGCCCGGGGAGCTGTTTTTT.

This clonotype came up a few times. This CDR3 is CASGLAGGQGETQYF. DNA for the CDR3: TGTGCCAGCGGACTAGCGGGGGGGCAGGGAGAGACCCAGTACTTC. The chain employs TRBV5-5 and TRBJ2-5, with TRBD2 matching 15 bases. Germline-derived CDR1 and CDR2 are SGHKS and YYEKEE (reference sequence). Germline trimming cut 7 bases from V and 4 bases from J; bases unmatched to any gene: 5. The CDR3 runs 15 residues.

CDR3 in DNA: TGTGCCAGCATGAGGCGGGGCGAATGGAATTCACCCCTCCACTTT. Its protein is CASMRRGEWNSPLHF. The chain couples TRBV2 to TRBJ1-6; maybe TRBD1 (5 bases). The CDR3 is 15 residues long. Trimming shortened V by 7 bases and J by 7 bases, and 17 bases separated the two germline ends. CDR1 is SNHLY and CDR2 is FYNNEI in the germline V gene.

This chain connects TRBV6-2 or TRBV6-3 to TRBJ2-5, with D maybe TRBD1 (6 bases). The V gene lost 6 bases and the J gene lost 2 bases, with 13 bases spanning the gap. CDR3 length: 14 amino acids. CDR1 MNHEY and CDR2 SVGEGT come from the germline V gene. CDR3 loop: CASSVDSLQETQYF. The CDR3 coding sequence is TGTGCCAGCAGCGTGGACAGCCTACAAGAGACCCAGTACTTC.